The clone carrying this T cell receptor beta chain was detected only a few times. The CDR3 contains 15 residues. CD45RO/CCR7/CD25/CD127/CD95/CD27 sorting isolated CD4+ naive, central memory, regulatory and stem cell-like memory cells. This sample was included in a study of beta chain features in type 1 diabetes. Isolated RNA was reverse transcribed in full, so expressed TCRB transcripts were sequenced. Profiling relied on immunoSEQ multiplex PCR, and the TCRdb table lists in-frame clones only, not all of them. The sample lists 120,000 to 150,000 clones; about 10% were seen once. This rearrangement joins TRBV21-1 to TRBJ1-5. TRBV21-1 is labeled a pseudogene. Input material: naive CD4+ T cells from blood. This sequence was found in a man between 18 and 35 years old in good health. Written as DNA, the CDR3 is TGTGCCAGCAGCAAAGTTGAAGTCGGTAATCAGCCCCAGCATTTT. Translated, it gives CASSKVEVGNQPQHF.